The 30 T cell receptor beta chains listed next were all sequenced from one sample in a study of T cell repertoires in cytomegalovirus infection. TCRdb reprocessed the reads with MiXCR, giving one entry per CDR3 protein. The repertoire holds about 330,000 distinct CDR3 sequences, with over 7.5% as singletons. Sequencing was carried out using PBMCs. The source is a human donor in good health (CMV status not recorded). Some clones in this sample may be carry-over from other donors' samples.

This clonotype was observed many times. The V gene is TRBV7-2, the J gene TRBJ1-2; a weak D match, TRBD1 (6 bases). The ends were cut back, 7 bases at V and 8 bases at J, with 17 bases in the middle. Germline-derived CDR1 and CDR2 are SGHTA and FQGNSA. The CDR3 runs to 13 residues. In DNA form, the CDR3 reads TGTGCCAGCACCCAGGGTGGGGGCCGAGGCTACACCTTC. This translates into CASTQGGGRGYTF.

Many counts were recorded for this clonotype. The chain recombines TRBV7-2 with TRBJ2-3, with D possibly being TRBD2 (6 bases). This CDR3 is built from 18 residues. Trimming took 2 bases from V and 2 from J, leaving 20 bases between them. Germline V gene sequence: CDR1 SGHTA, CDR2 FQGNSA. In nucleotides, the CDR3 is TGTGCCAGCAGCTTAACTAGCTCCGGTGGGGTAAACACAGATACGCAGTATTTT. Translation gives CASSLTSSGGVNTDTQYF.

This clonotype was counted a few times. The chain has TRBV30 and TRBJ1-2; no definite D call. The CDR3 runs to 14 residues. Per germline, CDR1 GTSNPN and CDR2 SVGIG (reference sequence). Trimming removed 2 bases at V and 4 bases at J, with 14 bases between. The DNA for the CDR3 is TGTGCCTGGAGTCCGGGCCCCTCGGGCTATGGCTACACCTTC. Translation: CAWSPGPSGYGYTF.

This rearrangement joins TRBV6-2 or TRBV6-3 to TRBJ2-3; 8 bases line up with TRBD2. CDR1 is MNHEY and CDR2 is SVGEGT in the germline V gene. J gave up 0 bases and V 5 bases, and 7 bases lay outside the gene matches. The CDR3 runs to 16 residues. CDR3: CASSHRSGSSTDTQYF. CDR3 in DNA: TGTGCCAGCAGTCACCGAAGCGGGAGTAGCACAGATACGCAGTATTTT.

This clonotype was detected a few times. V and J are TRBV15 and TRBJ1-3; D is unresolved. V was clipped by 0 bases and J by 3 bases, with 6 bases between them. Germline lookup yields CDR1 LNHNV and CDR2 YYDKDF (reference sequence). This CDR3 is 14 amino acids long. The CDR3 is CATSRDSGGNTIYF. The CDR3 DNA is TGTGCCACCAGCAGAGACAGTGGTGGAAACACCATATATTTT.

This clonotype came up many times. The J gene is TRBJ1-5, the V gene TRBV2; 9 bases match TRBD1. Trimming took 3 bases from V and 6 from J; bases not matched to a gene: 3. The CDR3 is 14 amino acids. Germline V gives CDR1 SNHLY, CDR2 FYNNEI. The CDR3 loop is CASSEGQGSQPQHF. The CDR3 region has the DNA TGTGCCAGCAGTGAGGGACAGGGCAGTCAGCCCCAGCATTTT.

The V gene is TRBV2, the J gene TRBJ1-5; D remains unclear. Germline CDR1 is SNHLY and CDR2 is FYNNEI. Trimming took 3 bases from V and 8 from J, leaving 23 bases between them. The CDR3 spans 17 residues. Here the CDR3 reads CASSDPFGAIGGEPQHF. CDR3 sequence (DNA): TGTGCCAGCAGTGATCCTTTCGGTGCCATCGGCGGGGAGCCCCAGCATTTT. The variable domain in full, completed from reference TRBV2 and TRBJ1-5, reads EPEVTQTPSHQVTQMGQEVILRCVPISNHLYFYWYRQILGQKVEFLVSFYNNEISEKSEIFDDQFSVERPDGSNFTLKIRSTKLEDSAMYFCASSDPFGAIGGEPQHFGDGTRLSIL.

The J gene is TRBJ2-3, the V gene TRBV20-1, with a tentative D call TRBD1 (6 bases). Trimming took off 4 bases at V and 3 bases at J, with 17 bases between the two ends. CDR1 and CDR2 (germline): DFQATT, SNEGSKA (reference sequence). This CDR3 spans 15 amino acids. CDR3: CSAIRGQRFTDTQYF. CDR3 DNA sequence: TGCAGTGCTATAAGGGGACAACGATTTACAGATACGCAGTATTTT.

This chain links TRBV5-4 with TRBJ1-1; D call uncertain. V lost 0 bases and J 4 bases, leaving 16 bases between the germline ends. The germline gives CDR1 SGHNT, CDR2 YYREEE (reference sequence). This CDR3 contains 16 residues. In DNA, the CDR3 is TGTGCCAGCAGCTTGGCCGGTTCGGGAATTGGCACTGAAGCTTTCTTT. Amino acid sequence: CASSLAGSGIGTEAFF.

This clonotype was counted many times. This rearrangement joins TRBV12-3 or TRBV12-4 to TRBJ2-1, with a weak D call TRBD2 (5 bases). V was shortened by 3 bases and J by 9 bases, with 6 bases between the two germline ends. This CDR3 contains 11 residues. Here the CDR3 DNA reads TGTGCCAGCAGTTTCGAGGGTGAGCAGTTCTTC. Translated, it gives CASSFEGEQFF.

To note about this clonotype: In this CDR3 the conserved last residue, phenylalanine or tryptophan, is missing, so a read error is likely. The DNA for the CDR3 is TGTGCCAGCAGCACCCCGACAGGGAATCAAGAGACCCAGTACTAC. Its translation is CASSTPTGNQETQYY. The chain links TRBV6-6 to TRBJ2-5; 7 nucleotides match TRBD1. The germline V gene encodes CDR1 MNHNY and CDR2 SVGAGI (reference sequence). The CDR3 runs to 15 residues. The V and J ends lost 6 bases and 2 bases, in that order; junction bases with no gene match: 9.

This clonotype was seen a handful of times. The junction and the germline gene differ at one end; a read error may be behind it. The V and J genes are TRBV7-9 and TRBJ2-1; 7 bases line up with TRBD1. The V gene's germline CDR1 is SEHNR and CDR2 FQNEAQ (reference sequence). The CDR3 runs 12 residues. CDR3 protein: CASSLDYRGRLF. The CDR3 DNA sequence: TGTGCCAGCAGCTTAGATTACAGGGGTAGACTCTTC.

This clonotype was observed many times. The chain recombines TRBV4-2 with TRBJ2-3; D uncertain. CDR1 is LGHNA, CDR2 YNFKEQ, per germline. The CDR3 loop spans 16 amino acids. Trimming took off 1 base at V and 3 bases at J, with 14 bases between the two ends. CDR3 loop: CASSQVPSRATDTQYF. The DNA for the CDR3 is TGTGCCAGCAGCCAAGTTCCCTCCCGGGCGACAGATACGCAGTATTTT.

The table lists this clonotype with many counts. The V gene is TRBV6-1, the J gene TRBJ2-3; TRBD2 agrees at 12 bases. Trimming at V came to 2 bases and at J to 3 bases, leaving 18 bases not matched to a gene. The CDR3 covers 21 residues. Germline-derived CDR1 and CDR2 are MNHNS and SASEGT. The CDR3 loop reads CASSESPGLAGRQRRTDTQYF. The DNA for the CDR3 is TGTGCCAGCAGTGAATCACCGGGACTAGCGGGCCGCCAAAGGAGAACAGATACGCAGTATTTT.

In its sample, this clonotype was seen a few times. This chain uses TRBV20-1 with TRBJ2-5; maybe TRBD2 (5 bases). The CDR3 runs 12 residues. Trimming left V 8 bases short and J 5 bases short, with 15 bases between. Per germline, CDR1 DFQATT and CDR2 SNEGSKA (reference sequence). In nucleotides, the CDR3 is TGCAGTTTCCTCATAGCGTCGGAGACCCAGTACTTC. Translation: CSFLIASETQYF.

The chain combines TRBV7-2 with TRBJ2-1; perhaps TRBD2 as D (6 bases). The V gene's germline CDR1 is SGHTA and CDR2 FQGNSA. This CDR3 spans 16 amino acids. V was clipped by 1 base and J by 8 bases, with 18 bases between them. The CDR3 here is CASSLVFGRRGDEQFF. CDR3 in DNA: TGTGCCAGCAGCTTAGTATTCGGGAGAAGAGGGGATGAGCAGTTCTTC.

The chain combines TRBV6-2 or TRBV6-3 with TRBJ1-1; 10 bases are shared with TRBD1. Trimming took 8 bases from V and 4 from J; bases not matched to a gene: 10. There are 15 residues in the CDR3. Germline V gives CDR1 MNHEY, CDR2 SVGEGT. The CDR3 sequence: CASEDPGQGSTEAFF. The CDR3 bases are TGTGCCAGCGAGGACCCGGGACAGGGGAGCACTGAAGCTTTCTTT.

This clonotype was picked up many times. The V call is TRBV4-2, the J call TRBJ1-1; D not certain. The CDR3 extends over 15 amino acids. CDR1 LGHNA and CDR2 YNFKEQ come from the germline V gene. V was clipped by 3 bases and J by 0 bases, with 11 bases between them. The CDR3 DNA follows: TGTGCCAGCAGCCAGAGGCGACAACTGAACACTGAAGCTTTCTTT. Amino acid sequence: CASSQRRQLNTEAFF.

By sample share, this clonotype is medium-sized. V and J are TRBV7-2 and TRBJ1-1, with 8 bases that match TRBD1. The ends lost 2 bases at V and 0 bases at J; junction bases unmatched: 2. The CDR3 contains 15 residues. The V gene's germline CDR1 is SGHTA and CDR2 FQGNSA. Here the CDR3 DNA reads TGTGCCAGCAGCTTAAAGACAGGGGTGAACACTGAAGCTTTCTTT. Protein product: CASSLKTGVNTEAFF.

There are many counts of this clonotype. V gene TRBV28 combines with J gene TRBJ1-4; 7 positions agree with TRBD1. CDR3 size: 15 residues. The J segment lost 8 bases and the V segment lost 7 bases, leaving 13 bases of the junction unmatched. Germline V gene sequence: CDR1 MDHEN, CDR2 SYDVKM. CDR3 DNA sequence: TGTGCCAGCAATCAACGGAGGACAGGCGGAGAAAAACTGTTTTTT. It encodes CASNQRRTGGEKLFF.

This clonotype has ten or more counts. This chain links TRBV23-1 with TRBJ2-2; 7 nucleotides match TRBD1. TRBV23-1 is an open reading frame, and its role is uncertain. V was pared by 0 bases and J by 4 bases, with 8 bases of the junction left unmatched. The CDR3 covers 17 residues. The DNA for the CDR3 is TGCGCCAGCAGTCAATCGATAGGGGGCTCGGGCACCGGGGAGCTGTTTTTT. This codes for CASSQSIGGSGTGELFF.

This clonotype was observed a few times. The gene calls are TRBV2 and TRBJ1-5; unclear D gene. There are 15 residues in the CDR3. Trimming took 7 bases from V and 7 from J, leaving 20 bases between them. Germline CDR1 is SNHLY and CDR2 is FYNNEI. CDR3 in amino acids: CASTHRVLPQQPQHF. The CDR3 DNA follows: TGTGCCAGCACCCACCGGGTCCTCCCTCAACAGCCCCAGCATTTT.

This clonotype was counted many times. The chain employs TRBV7-2 and TRBJ2-1; the match to TRBD2 covers 8 bases. Trimming removed 5 bases from V and 7 bases from J; junction bases left unmatched: 10. Germline V gene sequence: CDR1 SGHTA, CDR2 FQGNSA. The CDR3 is 15 amino acids. The CDR3 region has the DNA TGTGCCAGCAGCGCCCGGGGGGGCCACCGAAATGAGCAGTTCTTC. Protein product: CASSARGGHRNEQFF.

This clonotype showed up just a few times. This chain connects TRBV12-3 or TRBV12-4 to TRBJ2-3; D is perhaps TRBD2 (5 bases). CDR3 length equals 15 residues. The V gene lost 6 bases and the J gene lost 5 bases, with 18 bases spanning the gap. The chain's CDR3 is CASSHTGTLGDTQYF. The CDR3, as DNA: TGTGCCAGCAGCCACACGGGAACACTCGGAGATACGCAGTATTTT.

The chain recombines TRBV7-2 with TRBJ2-1, with 9 positions matching TRBD2. Germline loops: CDR1 SGHTA, CDR2 FQGNSA. The CDR3 is made up of 17 amino acids. V trimming: 3 bases; J trimming: 3 bases; junction bases outside the gene matches: 9. CDR3 coding DNA: TGTGCCAGCAGCTTGATTCCGGCGGGGGGGCTCTACAATGAGCAGTTCTTC. Amino acid sequence: CASSLIPAGGLYNEQFF. The full variable domain, in which reference TRBV7-2 and TRBJ2-1 provide the parts outside the CDR3, is GAGVSQSPSNKVTEKGKDVELRCDPISGHTALYWYRQSLGQGLEFLIYFQGNSAPDKSGLPSDRFSAERTGGSVSTLTIQRTQQEDSAVYLCASSLIPAGGLYNEQFFGPGTRLTVL.

Worth noting for this clonotype: This may come from a read error, since a much larger clone is one base off. The chain joins TRBV15 to TRBJ2-1, with D possibly being TRBD2 (5 bases). Per the germline V gene, CDR1 is LNHNV and CDR2 is YYDKDF (reference sequence). The CDR3 has 15 amino acids. The CDR3 loop is CVTSRVLADYNEQFF. CDR3 sequence (DNA): TGTGTCACCAGCAGAGTCCTAGCCGACTACAATGAGCAGTTCTTC.

This clonotype has more than one count but fewer than ten. This chain joins TRBV7-8 and TRBJ1-2, with unresolved D. In germline, CDR1 is SGHVS, CDR2 FQNEAQ. The germline V and J ends were trimmed by 5 bases and 6 bases, with 10 bases remaining between them. The CDR3 has 12 residues. The CDR3 spells CASSIWKDGYTF. CDR3 coding DNA: TGTGCCAGCAGCATCTGGAAGGATGGCTACACCTTC.

This clonotype appeared many times. The V gene is TRBV6-2 or TRBV6-3, the J gene TRBJ1-5, with TRBD1 identical over 7 bases. With 6 bases clipped from V and 6 bases from J, the junction kept 8 bases outside the gene matches. Germline values: CDR1 MNHEY, CDR2 SVGEGT. The CDR3 has 14 amino acids. CDR3 in amino acids: CASRQQGRGQPQHF. The DNA of the CDR3 is TGTGCCAGCAGACAACAGGGGAGGGGTCAGCCCCAGCATTTT.

This clonotype was observed a handful of times. The V gene is TRBV12-3 or TRBV12-4, the J gene TRBJ1-3; D is uncertain. The V end lost 1 base, the J end lost 0 bases, and 4 bases lay between the germline ends. The CDR3 has 14 residues. CDR3 sequence: CASSLGISGNTIYF. For the CDR3, the DNA is TGTGCCAGCAGTTTAGGGATCTCTGGAAACACCATATATTTT.

The sample holds a few counts of this clonotype. The V and J genes are TRBV7-6 and TRBJ2-1; 7 nucleotides line up with TRBD2. Germline CDR1 and CDR2: SGHVS and FNYEAQ. There are 15 residues in the CDR3. J gave up 5 bases and V 1 base, and 5 bases lay outside the gene matches. The CDR3 nucleotides read TGTGCCAGCAGCTTAGGGCTAGCGGTTAACAATGAGCAGTTCTTC. Translated: CASSLGLAVNNEQFF.